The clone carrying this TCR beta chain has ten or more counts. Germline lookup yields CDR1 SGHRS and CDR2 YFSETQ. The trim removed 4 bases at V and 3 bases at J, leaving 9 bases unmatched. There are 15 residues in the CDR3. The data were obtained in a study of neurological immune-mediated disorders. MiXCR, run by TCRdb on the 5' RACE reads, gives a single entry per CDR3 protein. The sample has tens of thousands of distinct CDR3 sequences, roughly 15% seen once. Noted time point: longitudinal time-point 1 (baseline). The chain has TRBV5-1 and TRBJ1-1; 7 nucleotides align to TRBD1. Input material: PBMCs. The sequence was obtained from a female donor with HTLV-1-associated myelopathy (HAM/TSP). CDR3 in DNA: TGCGCCAGCAGCACTCGACAGGGAACGCACACTGAAGCTTTCTTT. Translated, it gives CASSTRQGTHTEAFF.